This T cell receptor (beta chain) came from a study of control samples from healthy donors and cancer patients. V lost 2 bases, J lost 5 bases, and 13 bases lay in between. The CDR3 is 13 residues long. Germline V gene data show CDR1 as GTSNPN and CDR2 as SVGIG (reference sequence). The method was immunoSEQ multiplex PCR; TCRdb's version includes in-frame clones alone and lacks a portion of them. This table has 95,000 to 150,000 clones, approximately 92% appearing once. The sequence came from a man older than 75 with head and neck cancer. The sample was PBMCs. The rearrangement links TRBV30 to TRBJ2-7; tentative D call: TRBD2 (5 bases). CDR3 DNA: TGTGCCTGGAGTATAGCGTCCAGGAACGAGCAGTACTTC. Translated, it gives CAWSIASRNEQYF.